The T cell receptor (beta chain) described here comes from a study of T cells in Graves' hyperthyroidism and ophthalmopathy. Looking at the study overall: Peripheral blood specimens were obtained at initial diagnosis, prior to any treatment. Overall study results and limits: Most clonotypes expanded in thyroid above 0.001 were likewise present in blood.

Points on this clonotype: No antigen is known for it.

Thyroid ultrasound, orbital computed tomography, clinical symptoms, and serum thyroxine and TRAb underpinned diagnoses. There were TCR beta CDR3 regions amplified from RNA transcripts. A set of HTBI primers served as the primers for a first-round RT-PCR of the TCR CDR3. TCRdb reprocessed the multiplex PCR reads via MiXCR and lists one record per CDR3 protein. The table shows about 59,000 distinct CDR3 sequences, with roughly 50% occurring only once. The source is an older woman with Graves' ophthalmopathy. Material: blood.

CDR3 loop: CSARGPWTDTQYF. In DNA form, the CDR3 reads TGCAGTGCTAGGGGGCCGTGGACAGATACGCAGTATTTT. V and J are TRBV20-1 and TRBJ2-3, with D tentatively TRBD1 (5 bases). Germline V lookup: CDR1 DFQATT, CDR2 SNEGSKA (reference sequence). The CDR3 is 13 amino acids. The V end was cut by 3 bases, the J end by 3 bases, with 10 bases between.